The source of this TCR beta chain is a study of T-cell memory formation after mild COVID-19. Germline V gives CDR1 SGHDT, CDR2 YYEEEE. V lost 4 bases, J lost 7 bases, and 12 bases lay in between. CDR3 length: 12 amino acids. This clonotype was seen a few times. Via MiXCR, TCRdb re-called the 5' RACE reads, giving one row per CDR3 protein. Among 470,000 or so distinct CDR3 sequences listed, 18% were seen once. The sequencing input was PBMCs or a T cell subset sorted from them (not recorded which). The origin of this receptor is an adult woman who had mild COVID-19 (a few samples of this study predate the infection). Cell type and time point are not known. The chain joins TRBV5-6 to TRBJ2-7; D is unresolved. DNA of the CDR3: TGTGCCAGCAGCGATCTTTCCCTGGAGCAGTACTTC. Encoded protein: CASSDLSLEQYF.